Each of the 31 T cell receptor beta chains below was sequenced from the same sample in a study of OX40 agonist ivuxolimab in advanced cancers. Sequencing was performed with immunoSEQ multiplex PCR; in TCRdb, only in-frame clones are kept and a portion is missing. The data hold about 100,000 clones, with approximately 94% observed a single time. The input for sequencing was CD4+ or CD8+ T cells sorted from blood, taken in a trial of the OX40 agonist ivuxolimab. The receptors were sampled from an adult with an advanced solid tumor such as melanoma, head and neck, liver or kidney cancer.

The V gene is TRBV6-5, the J gene TRBJ1-1; D gene unclear. CDR1 is MNHEY and CDR2 is SVGAGI in the germline V gene. The CDR3 spans 13 residues. The ends were cut back, 5 bases at V and 0 bases at J, with 7 bases in the middle. The CDR3 DNA sequence: TGTGCCAGCAGTCCTACGGTGAACACTGAAGCTTTCTTT. Protein product: CASSPTVNTEAFF.

The chain carries TRBV7-2 and TRBJ2-7; 7 bases line up with TRBD2. CDR1 and CDR2 from the germline V gene are SGHTA and FQGNSA. The J segment lost 3 bases and the V segment lost 5 bases, leaving 4 bases of the junction unmatched. There are 13 residues in the CDR3. The CDR3 DNA is TGTGCCAGCAGCCTCACTAGCGTCTACGAGCAGTACTTC. Protein sequence: CASSLTSVYEQYF.

The gene calls are TRBV4-1 and TRBJ2-7; D perhaps matches TRBD2 (6 bases). Germline V CDR1 and CDR2: MGHRA, YSYEKL. This CDR3 spans 15 amino acids. V lost 1 base, J lost 1 base, and 11 bases lay in between. CDR3 region: CASSQGLTSSYEQYF. The CDR3 DNA follows: TGCGCCAGCAGCCAAGGGTTGACTAGTTCCTACGAGCAGTACTTC.

The V and J genes are TRBV5-1 and TRBJ1-4; D unclear. CDR1 SGHRS and CDR2 YFSETQ come from the germline V gene. V lost 3 bases to trimming and J lost 5 bases, with 8 bases between them. The CDR3 has 13 amino acids. In DNA, the CDR3 is TGCGCCAGCAGCTCGCCCTTAAATGAAAAACTGTTTTTT. Protein sequence: CASSSPLNEKLFF.

V is TRBV18 and J is TRBJ2-5; no clear D gene. V gave up 3 bases and J gave up 1 base, with 6 bases separating them. Germline lookup yields CDR1 KGHSH and CDR2 LQKENI. The CDR3 totals 13 residues. The CDR3 spells CASSPSLQETQYF. The CDR3 DNA reads TGTGCCAGCTCACCCTCCCTCCAAGAGACCCAGTACTTC.

V gene TRBV28 combines with J gene TRBJ2-7; possibly TRBD2 for D (5 bases). The germline V gene encodes CDR1 MDHEN and CDR2 SYDVKM. The CDR3 totals 13 residues. V lost 7 bases to trimming and J lost 2 bases, with 12 bases between them. The CDR3 loop is CASMLSGTYEQYF. CDR3 DNA: TGTGCCAGCATGCTGAGCGGAACCTACGAGCAGTACTTC. Supplemented by reference TRBV28 and TRBJ2-7, the full variable domain reads DVKVTQSSRYLVKRTGEKVFLECVQDMDHENMFWYRQDPGLGLRLIYFSYDVKMKEKGDIPEGYSVSREKKERFSLILESASTNQTSMYLCASMLSGTYEQYFGPGTRLTVT.

The CDR3 spells CASSLQRAEGQYF. CDR3 nucleotide sequence: TGCGCCAGCAGCTTGCAACGGGCGGAAGGGCAGTACTTC. The chain uses TRBV5-1 and TRBJ2-7; no definite D call. This CDR3 has 13 residues. V was cut by 1 base and J by 9 bases, with 14 bases left in between. Germline CDR1 and CDR2: SGHRS and YFSETQ. Supplemented by reference TRBV5-1 and TRBJ2-7, the full variable domain reads KAGVTQTPRYLIKTRGQQVTLSCSPISGHRSVSWYQQTPGQGLQFLFEYFSETQRNKGNFPGRFSGRQFSNSRSEMNVSTLELGDSALYLCASSLQRAEGQYFGPGTRLTVT.

CDR3 sequence: CASSQVGTVTDTQYF. The DNA of the CDR3 is TGTGCCAGCAGCCAAGTTGGCACAGTCACAGATACGCAGTATTTT. This chain connects TRBV14 to TRBJ2-3; unclear D gene. The CDR3 runs 15 residues. Germline CDR1 SGHDN, CDR2 FVKESK. Trimming pared 1 base from V and 2 bases from J, leaving 10 bases between.

The chain is built from TRBV25-1 and TRBJ2-7, with D possibly TRBD2 on 7 matching bases. CDR1 MGHDK and CDR2 SYGVNS come from the germline V gene. V lost 8 bases and J 4 bases, leaving 15 bases between the germline ends. The CDR3 runs to 13 residues. CDR3: CASRRGGLYEQYF. The DNA for the CDR3 is TGTGCCAGCCGTAGGGGGGGACTATACGAGCAGTACTTC.

This chain joins TRBV6-6 and TRBJ2-7, with D hard to call. The CDR3 is made up of 13 amino acids. CDR1 MNHNY and CDR2 SVGAGI come from the germline V gene (reference sequence). Trimming cost V 6 bases and J 0 bases, with 9 bases left between them. Written as DNA, the CDR3 is TGTGCCAGCAGCATTGGTAACTCCTACGAGCAGTACTTC. Translation gives CASSIGNSYEQYF.

CDR3 in amino acids: CASSYVGGQLIEAFF. The CDR3 coding sequence is TGTGCCAGCAGTTACGTGGGGGGGCAGCTAATTGAAGCTTTCTTT. V is TRBV6-5 and J is TRBJ1-1; the D gene is possibly TRBD1 (6 bases). Deletions cut 2 bases from V and 7 bases from J, with 17 bases between. The CDR3 length is 15 residues. The V gene's germline CDR1 is MNHEY and CDR2 SVGAGI.

The chain employs TRBV6-6 and TRBJ2-7; 8 nucleotides align to TRBD1. J gave up 3 bases and V 2 bases, and 6 bases lay outside the gene matches. The germline V gene has CDR1 MNHNY and CDR2 SVGAGI (reference sequence). This CDR3 region has 15 residues. The DNA of the CDR3 is TGTGCCAGCAGTTACCCCGGGACAGGACGCTACGAGCAGTACTTC. Amino acids: CASSYPGTGRYEQYF.

This rearrangement joins TRBV4-2 to TRBJ1-1; D call uncertain. The CDR3 length is 15 residues. Trimming cost V 0 bases and J 5 bases, with 13 bases left between them. Germline loops: CDR1 LGHNA, CDR2 YNFKEQ. Here the CDR3 DNA reads TGTGCCAGCAGCCAAGAGGAGCGGAGGAGGACTGAAGCTTTCTTT. This gives the protein CASSQEERRRTEAFF.

The rearrangement uses TRBV7-9 and TRBJ2-3, with D possibly being TRBD1 (5 bases). V was trimmed by 5 bases and J by 1 base, leaving 7 bases between them. The CDR3 totals 13 residues. Per the germline V gene, CDR1 is SEHNR and CDR2 is FQNEAQ (reference sequence). The CDR3 coding sequence is TGTGCCAGCAGCCCACAGGGCACAGATACGCAGTATTTT. Translating it yields CASSPQGTDTQYF.

The chain carries TRBV4-2 and TRBJ2-5, with a tentative D call TRBD2 (7 bases). The V end lost 0 bases, the J end lost 4 bases, and 15 bases lay between the germline ends. Germline V lookup: CDR1 LGHNA, CDR2 YNFKEQ. This CDR3 is built from 16 residues. The CDR3 reads CASSQDRLGGRETQYF. CDR3 DNA: TGTGCCAGCAGCCAAGATCGGTTGGGGGGGCGAGAGACCCAGTACTTC.

In DNA form, the CDR3 reads TGTGCCACTTCAGGACAGGCGGCTGAAGCTTTCTTT. Translation gives CATSGQAAEAFF. The genes are TRBV10-3 and TRBJ1-1, with 7 bases aligning to TRBD1. V was clipped by 10 bases and J by 6 bases; unmatched bases: 8. The CDR3 totals 12 residues. In germline, CDR1 is ENHRY, CDR2 SYGVKD.

The chain recombines TRBV29-1 with TRBJ1-2, with 11 bases lining up with TRBD1. Germline V gene lookup returns CDR1 SQVTM and CDR2 ANQGSEA. Losses at the gene ends were 6 bases for V and 4 bases for J; bases not matched to a gene: 16. This CDR3 region has 17 residues. For the CDR3, the DNA is TGCAGCGTCCCCGACAGGGACAGGGGGTTGGGCTTCTATGGCTACACCTTC. Its protein product is CSVPDRDRGLGFYGYTF. Full variable domain (remainder filled in from reference TRBV29-1 and TRBJ1-2): SAVISQKPSRDICQRGTSLTIQCQVDSQVTMMFWYRQQPGQSLTLIATANQGSEATYESGFVIDKFPISRPNLTFSTLTVSNMSPEDSSIYLCSVPDRDRGLGFYGYTFGSGTRLTVV.

The chain links TRBV5-8 to TRBJ2-7; D remains ambiguous. CDR3 size: 16 residues. Germline loops: CDR1 SGHTS, CDR2 YDEGEE. The V and J ends lost 0 bases and 1 base respectively, with 14 bases between them. The CDR3 DNA follows: TGTGCCAGCAGCTTGGGGTGGGGAACCAGGTCCTACGAGCAGTACTTC. Encoded protein: CASSLGWGTRSYEQYF.

J is TRBJ2-1 and V is TRBV19; 8 bases line up with TRBD2. Germline V gene data show CDR1 as LNHDA and CDR2 as SQIVND (reference sequence). This CDR3 is 16 amino acids long. V trimming: 6 bases; J trimming: 2 bases; junction bases outside the gene matches: 9. CDR3 protein: CASSGSAGDPYNEQFF. DNA for the CDR3: TGTGCCAGTAGCGGGTCAGCGGGGGATCCCTACAATGAGCAGTTCTTC.

This clone was seen a single time. The chain uses TRBV14 and TRBJ1-1; D gene unclear. The CDR3 spans 12 residues. CDR1 is SGHDN, CDR2 FVKESK, per germline. V was pared by 4 bases and J by 1 base, with 4 bases between. CDR3 nucleotides: TGTGCCAGCAGCCTCGCGAACACTGAAGCTTTCTTT. This encodes CASSLANTEAFF.

The rearrangement links TRBV4-2 to TRBJ2-5; maybe TRBD2 (7 bases). The CDR3 totals 16 residues. Trimming removed 1 base at V and 4 bases at J, with 16 bases between. The germline gives CDR1 LGHNA, CDR2 YNFKEQ. CDR3 DNA sequence: TGTGCCAGCAGCCAAGCTGGAGGGGGGGCCCGAGAGACCCAGTACTTC. Amino acids: CASSQAGGGARETQYF.

The rearrangement links TRBV4-2 to TRBJ2-3, with D possibly matching TRBD1 (5 bases). This CDR3 is 17 amino acids long. Germline V lookup: CDR1 LGHNA, CDR2 YNFKEQ. The V and J ends lost 0 bases and 3 bases respectively, with 16 bases between them. CDR3 amino acids: CASSQDQGRVRTDTQYF. In DNA, the CDR3 is TGTGCCAGCAGCCAAGATCAAGGCAGGGTCCGGACAGATACGCAGTATTTT.

J is TRBJ2-7 and V is TRBV18; 8 bases match TRBD1. The V and J ends lost 2 bases and 3 bases, in that order; junction bases with no gene match: 3. This CDR3 has 14 amino acids. The V gene's germline CDR1 is KGHSH and CDR2 LQKENI. CDR3 residues: CASSPGTGYYEQYF. The CDR3, as DNA: TGTGCCAGCTCACCAGGGACAGGCTACTACGAGCAGTACTTC.

V is TRBV6-5 and J is TRBJ2-4, with TRBD2 as a possible D gene (6 bases). The length of the CDR3 is 15 residues. V shed 8 bases and J shed 0 bases, with 14 bases lying between them. The germline CDR1 and CDR2 sequences are MNHEY and SVGAGI. CDR3 in amino acids: CASGRQGLAKNIQYF. CDR3 DNA: TGTGCCAGCGGACGGCAGGGACTAGCCAAAAACATTCAGTACTTC.

The V and J genes are TRBV10-3 and TRBJ2-7, with TRBD1 matching 7 bases. With V trimmed by 3 bases and J by 4 bases, 9 bases remained unmatched. The CDR3 has 15 residues. CDR1 ENHRY and CDR2 SYGVKD come from the germline V gene. The CDR3 DNA sequence: TGTGCCATCAGTGAAGGGACAGTGGATTTATACGAGCAGTACTTC. This sequence encodes CAISEGTVDLYEQYF.

The chain joins TRBV18 to TRBJ2-3, with D possibly being TRBD2 (5 bases). From germline, CDR1 is KGHSH and CDR2 LQKENI. The V and J ends lost 1 base and 2 bases respectively, with 10 bases between them. The CDR3 runs 15 residues. The CDR3 here is CASSPRAEPTDTQYF. The CDR3 bases are TGTGCCAGCTCACCACGAGCGGAACCCACAGATACGCAGTATTTT.

The chain carries TRBV9 and TRBJ2-7, with D perhaps matching TRBD2 (6 bases). V lost 3 bases, J lost 2 bases, and 12 bases lay in between. Germline V gene data show CDR1 as SGDLS and CDR2 as YYNGEE. The CDR3 sequence is 14 residues long. CDR3 residues: CASSAGGTAYEQYF. The CDR3 DNA sequence: TGTGCCAGCAGCGCCGGCGGGACGGCCTACGAGCAGTACTTC. The full variable domain, rest sourced from reference TRBV9 and TRBJ2-7, is DSGVTQTPKHLITATGQRVTLRCSPRSGDLSVYWYQQSLDQGLQFLIQYYNGEERAKGNILERFSAQQFPDLHSELNLSSLELGDSALYFCASSAGGTAYEQYFGPGTRLTVT.

The rearrangement links TRBV7-9 to TRBJ2-5; D is unresolved. Germline V gene sequence: CDR1 SEHNR, CDR2 FQNEAQ (reference sequence). The CDR3 covers 13 residues. V shed 2 bases and J shed 1 base, with 5 bases lying between them. CDR3 DNA sequence: TGTGCCAGCAGCTTACCCCCCCAAGAGACCCAGTACTTC. It specifies CASSLPPQETQYF.

This chain joins TRBV6-1 and TRBJ2-7, with D possibly being TRBD2 (5 bases). Per the germline V gene, CDR1 is MNHNS and CDR2 is SASEGT. The CDR3 is 16 amino acids. V lost 4 bases and J lost 1, with 17 bases in between. For the CDR3, the DNA is TGTGCCAGCAGTGCCAACTGGAGGACGGTTTCCTACGAGCAGTACTTC. The encoded protein is CASSANWRTVSYEQYF.

The chain links TRBV7-2 to TRBJ2-3; D uncertain. Germline V gene sequence: CDR1 SGHTA, CDR2 FQGNSA. The CDR3 is 15 residues long. The V gene lost 8 bases and the J gene lost 4 bases, with 19 bases spanning the gap. CDR3 in DNA: TGTGCCAGCCTCTTGGGCTTCTTAGGGCCAGATACGCAGTATTTT. Residues: CASLLGFLGPDTQYF.

This chain uses TRBV19 with TRBJ2-3; D is uncertain. V was clipped by 1 base and J by 8 bases, with 7 bases between them. The CDR3 runs 12 residues. The germline gives CDR1 LNHDA, CDR2 SQIVND (reference sequence). The CDR3 nucleotides read TGTGCCAGTAGTATAGGGCGAGGTACGCAGTATTTT. Translating gives CASSIGRGTQYF.